Below are 14 T cell receptor beta chains sequenced from a single sample in a study of shared clonotypes between healthy human individuals. The data were produced by immunoSEQ multiplex PCR, yet TCRdb's version contains in-frame clones alone and is incomplete. Counted here are millions of clones, approximately 95% occurring once; the ten biggest clones make up 0.39%. What was sequenced was naive CD4+ T cells from PBMCs. Indicated subset: CD45RA+ positively selected. The receptors originated from a man between 18 and 29 years old in good health. Some clones in this sample may be carry-over from other donors' samples.

The chain has TRBV10-3 and TRBJ1-3; D is ambiguous. CDR3 size: 14 residues. V lost 6 bases, J lost 0 bases, and 9 bases lay in between. Germline values: CDR1 ENHRY, CDR2 SYGVKD. CDR3 loop: CAISLQSSGNTIYF. The CDR3, as DNA: TGTGCCATCAGCTTACAGAGCTCTGGAAACACCATATATTTT.

The chain uses TRBV7-6 and TRBJ2-2, with D possibly matching TRBD1 (6 bases). Germline CDR1 reads SGHVS; CDR2 reads FNYEAQ. Trimming took 5 bases from V and 0 from J, leaving 10 bases between them. The CDR3 loop spans 15 amino acids. The CDR3 bases are TGTGCCAGCAGCAAACAGGGAACGAACACCGGGGAGCTGTTTTTT. Translating it yields CASSKQGTNTGELFF.

The chain employs TRBV27 and TRBJ2-2; 9 positions agree with TRBD1. Per germline, CDR1 MNHEY and CDR2 SMNVEV (reference sequence). Trimming at V came to 5 bases and at J to 7 bases, leaving 14 bases not matched to a gene. This CDR3 has 17 residues. CDR3: CASSPLRTGAVNGELFF. The DNA for the CDR3 is TGTGCCAGCAGTCCCTTGAGGACAGGGGCGGTTAACGGGGAGCTGTTTTTT.

A word on this clone: Sequence at one end of the junction differs from germline and may be a read error. The gene calls are TRBV4-1 and TRBJ2-2; a possible D gene is TRBD2 (5 bases). The CDR3 contains 16 residues. Germline V CDR1 and CDR2: MGHRA, YSYEKL. This CDR3 reads CASSQGGLVFFGKLFF. The CDR3 nucleotides are TGCGCCAGCAGCCAAGGAGGGCTAGTCTTTTTCGGGAAGCTGTTTTTT.

V and J are TRBV7-9 and TRBJ2-6; unclear D gene. V lost 6 bases and J 2 bases, leaving 8 bases between the germline ends. Germline V gene data show CDR1 as SEHNR and CDR2 as FQNEAQ (reference sequence). The CDR3 spans 14 residues. For the CDR3, the DNA is TGTGCCAGCAGTTTAAGGGCTGGGGCCAACGTCCTGACTTTC. It yields the protein CASSLRAGANVLTF.

The chain joins TRBV6-5 to TRBJ1-2; D call uncertain. Trimming removed 5 bases at V and 1 base at J, with 14 bases between. This CDR3 is 15 amino acids long. CDR1 and CDR2 (germline): MNHEY, SVGAGI. CDR3 in amino acids: CASSLGPAGNYGYTF. The CDR3 DNA sequence: TGTGCCAGCAGTCTCGGCCCCGCGGGTAACTATGGCTACACCTTC.

The CDR3 loop is CASSKKGRCTEAFF. DNA for the CDR3: TGTGCCAGCAGCAAAAAGGGGAGATGCACTGAAGCTTTCTTT. The genes are TRBV21-1 and TRBJ1-1. TRBV21-1 is an annotated pseudogene. The CDR3 loop spans 14 amino acids.

The rearrangement links TRBV4-3 to TRBJ1-4; 9 nucleotides match TRBD1. There are 19 residues in the CDR3. Trimming cost V 0 bases and J 5 bases; bases outside gene matches: 13. Germline-derived CDR1 and CDR2 are LGHNA and YSLEER. The CDR3 here is CASSQDRKGTGSPNEKLFF. As DNA, the CDR3 is TGCGCCAGCAGCCAAGATCGTAAAGGGACAGGGAGCCCAAATGAAAAACTGTTTTTT.

The V call is TRBV2, the J call TRBJ2-7, with 13 bases matching TRBD2. The trim removed 7 bases at V and 6 bases at J, leaving 6 bases unmatched. From germline, CDR1 is SNHLY and CDR2 FYNNEI. The CDR3 has 14 residues. The CDR3 sequence is CASTGLAGVSEQYF. CDR3 sequence (DNA): TGTGCCAGCACCGGACTAGCGGGAGTTTCCGAGCAGTACTTC.

The V gene is TRBV6-4, the J gene TRBJ1-4, with D maybe TRBD1 (5 bases). The CDR3 loop spans 15 amino acids. Germline CDR1 reads MRHNA; CDR2 reads SNTAGT. V was cut by 6 bases and J by 3 bases, with 14 bases left in between. CDR3: CASRRSGKANEKLFF. DNA of the CDR3: TGTGCCAGCAGAAGATCAGGGAAAGCTAATGAAAAACTGTTTTTT.

The chain carries TRBV28 and TRBJ2-6, with D possibly being TRBD1 (6 bases). V was clipped by 5 bases and J by 2 bases, with 10 bases between them. Germline CDR1 MDHEN, CDR2 SYDVKM. The CDR3 loop spans 15 amino acids. The CDR3: CASSLGQTGANVLTF. Here the CDR3 DNA reads TGTGCCAGCAGTCTCGGACAGACTGGGGCCAACGTCCTGACTTTC.

CDR3 in DNA: TGTGCCAGCAGTGTGGGCGGACAGGTCCCCCCTCTCGGGGAGCAGTACTTC. This codes for CASSVGGQVPPLGEQYF. V usage is TRBV6-1 and J usage is TRBJ2-7, with 7 bases matching TRBD1. CDR1 and CDR2 (germline): MNHNS, SASEGT. The ends lost 4 bases at V and 7 bases at J; junction bases unmatched: 19. The CDR3 is 17 amino acids.

V is TRBV9 and J is TRBJ2-1; TRBD2 agrees at 10 bases. Looked up from germline, CDR1 is SGDLS and CDR2 is YYNGEE. The CDR3 has 18 amino acids. Unmatched junction bases numbered 9, after V lost 0 bases and J lost 3 bases. The CDR3 region is CASSVGLAGEWGYNEQFF. The CDR3 DNA follows: TGTGCCAGCAGCGTAGGGCTAGCGGGAGAATGGGGCTACAATGAGCAGTTCTTC.

Worth noting for this clone: The sample has other DNA sequences that encode this CDR3 too. The chain joins TRBV28 to TRBJ2-6; D is unclear. V lost 2 bases, J lost 3 bases, and 5 bases lay in between. Germline lookup yields CDR1 MDHEN and CDR2 SYDVKM. CDR3 length equals 14 residues. CDR3 bases: TGTGCCAGCAGTTTACGGAGTGGGGCCAACGTCCTGACTTTC. Its translation: CASSLRSGANVLTF.